A selection of T cell receptor beta chains follows, all from one sample in a study of blood T cell repertoires in COVID-19. This table comes from immunoSEQ multiplex PCR, and its TCRdb copy is limited to in-frame clones, with some not included. The sample lists about 29,000 clones; approximately 81% were seen once. Sequencing was performed on peripheral blood. Receptors were obtained from a man older than 75 with active COVID-19. Each CDR3 is given with its conserved first and last residue. A D gene is named only where the DNA matches it firmly. Clone size is not always given. Where it is, it says once, few, many or a class for expanded clones.

j_gene,abundance,v_gene,d_gene,CDR3nt,CDR3aa
TRBJ1-1,NA,TRBV19,NA,TGTGCCAGTAGCAGGACAGTGAACACTGAAGCTTTCTTT,CASSRTVNTEAFF
TRBJ1-6,NA,TRBV11-2,NA,TGTGCCAGCAGCTTAGTGCAGGGGCGCACACCCCTCCACTTT,CASSLVQGRTPLHF
TRBJ2-3,NA,TRBV11-2,NA,TGTGCCAGCAGTTCTTCAGATACGCAGTATTTT,CASSSSDTQYF
TRBJ1-6,NA,TRBV3-1/TRBV3-2,TRBD1,TGTGCCAGCAGCCCCGACAGGGCTTCACCCCTCCACTTT,CASSPDRASPLHF
TRBJ1-2,NA,TRBV5-8,NA,TGTGCCAGCAGAGCCGCACGACTGCTTAACTATGGCTACACCTTC,CASRAARLLNYGYTF
TRBJ1-6,once,TRBV3-1/TRBV3-2,NA,TGTGCCAGCAGCCGGGAGGCGGCGGGGAATTCACCCCTCCACTTT,CASSREAAGNSPLHF
TRBJ1-4,NA,TRBV28,TRBD1,TGTGCCAGCAGTTCCCTCGGGACAGGGGTGAAACTGTTTTTT,CASSSLGTGVKLFF
TRBJ2-1,NA,TRBV7-2,NA,TGTGCCAGCAGCCTGGGACTTATCCACAATGAGCAGTTCTTC,CASSLGLIHNEQFF
TRBJ1-2,NA,TRBV15,TRBD1,TGTGCCACCAGCTTACCGGGCAGTCAGGGGGATGGCTACACCTTC,CATSLPGSQGDGYTF
TRBJ2-5,NA,TRBV7-3,NA,TGTGCCAGCAGCTTCGCCGGGGATTCGGGTGAGACCCAGTACTTC,CASSFAGDSGETQYF
TRBJ2-3,once,TRBV5-4,TRBD2,TGTGCCAGCAGCTTGGAGGCTAGCGGGGGGGCCCTAGATACGCAGTATTTT,CASSLEASGGALDTQYF
TRBJ1-2,NA,TRBV6-6,TRBD1,TGTGCCAGCAGCCGGGACAGCGGCTATGGCTACACCTTC,CASSRDSGYGYTF